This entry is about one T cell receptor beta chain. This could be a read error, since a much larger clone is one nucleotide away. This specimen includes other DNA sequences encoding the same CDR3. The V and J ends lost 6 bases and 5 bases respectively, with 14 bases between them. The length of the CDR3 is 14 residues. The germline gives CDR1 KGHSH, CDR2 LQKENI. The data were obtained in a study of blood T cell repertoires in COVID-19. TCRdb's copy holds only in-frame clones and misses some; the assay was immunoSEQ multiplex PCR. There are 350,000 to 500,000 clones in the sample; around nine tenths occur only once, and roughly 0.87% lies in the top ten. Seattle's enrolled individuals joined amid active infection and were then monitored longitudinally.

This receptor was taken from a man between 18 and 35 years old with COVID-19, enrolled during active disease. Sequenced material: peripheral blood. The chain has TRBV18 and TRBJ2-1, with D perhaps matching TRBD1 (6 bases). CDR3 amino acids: CASSPEDSNNEQFF. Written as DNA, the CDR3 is TGTGCCAGCTCGCCGGAGGACAGTAACAATGAGCAGTTCTTC.